The 3 T cell receptor beta chains listed next were all sequenced from one sample in a study of T-cell reconstitution after alpha-beta-depleted transplantation in children. The library targeted TCRbeta and was prepared with unique molecular identifiers. TCRdb fed the PCR reads into MiXCR, producing one record per CDR3 protein. The data hold over 200,000 distinct CDR3 sequences, with approximately 11% observed a single time. This specimen was PBMCs, taken before TCRalphabeta/CD19-depleted stem cell transplant. Receptor source: a child less than two years old with acute myeloid leukemia, due to receive a stem cell transplant.

The chain employs TRBV29-1 and TRBJ2-6; no clear D gene. Trimming cost V 2 bases and J 3 bases, with 2 bases left between them. The CDR3 is made up of 12 amino acids. Germline loops: CDR1 SQVTM, CDR2 ANQGSEA. The CDR3 region is CSVEIGANVLTF. The CDR3 DNA is TGCAGCGTTGAAATTGGGGCCAACGTCCTGACTTTC.

This clonotype was counted at least ten times. V gene TRBV6-2 or TRBV6-3 combines with J gene TRBJ2-1, with D possibly TRBD1 on 6 matching bases. Trimming cost V 2 bases and J 8 bases, with 10 bases left between them. Germline V gene data show CDR1 as MNHEY and CDR2 as SVGEGT. This CDR3 has 13 residues. CDR3 nucleotides: TGTGCCAGCAGTTACCAGGGGCTTCATGAGCAGTTCTTC. Translating it yields CASSYQGLHEQFF.

This clonotype was detected many times. J is TRBJ2-3 and V is TRBV4-3, with TRBD2 identical over 7 bases. Germline V gene lookup returns CDR1 LGHNA and CDR2 YSLEER. The CDR3 runs to 17 residues. With 5 bases clipped from V and 1 base from J, the junction kept 12 bases outside the gene matches. CDR3 residues: CASSAMPLAGGTDTQYF. CDR3 nucleotide sequence: TGCGCCAGCAGCGCCATGCCCCTGGCGGGGGGCACAGATACGCAGTATTTT.